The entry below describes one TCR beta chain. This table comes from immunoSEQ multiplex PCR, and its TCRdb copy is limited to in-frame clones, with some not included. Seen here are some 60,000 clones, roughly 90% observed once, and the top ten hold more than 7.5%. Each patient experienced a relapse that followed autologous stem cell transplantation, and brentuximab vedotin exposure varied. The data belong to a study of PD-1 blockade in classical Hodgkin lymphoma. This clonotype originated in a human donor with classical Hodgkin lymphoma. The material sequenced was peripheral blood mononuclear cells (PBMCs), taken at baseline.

As DNA, the CDR3 is TGTGCCAGTACTGGGACAGGGGGCTTGAGGGAAAAACTGTTTTTT. Protein: CASTGTGGLREKLFF. The J gene is TRBJ1-4, the V gene TRBV19, with 12 bases that match TRBD1. Germline assignment: CDR1 LNHDA and CDR2 SQIVND (reference sequence). Trimming cost V 7 bases and J 8 bases; bases outside gene matches: 8. The CDR3 has 15 residues. The full variable domain, completed using reference TRBV19 and TRBJ1-4, is DGGITQSPKYLFRKEGQNVTLSCEQNLNHDAMYWYRQDPGQGLRLIYYSQIVNDFQKGDIAEGYSVSREKKESFPLTVTSAQKNPTAFYLCASTGTGGLREKLFFGSGTQLSVL.